A selection of T cell receptor beta chains follows, all from one sample in a study of Ad26.COV2.S vaccination and SARS-CoV-2 variants. The table came from immunoSEQ multiplex PCR; TCRdb's copy has only in-frame clones and leaves some out. The sample has 250,000 or so clones, around 88% seen once. The sequences come from peripheral blood, collected in a trial of Ad26.COV2.S vaccine versus placebo. These receptor sequences come from a person between 18 and 59 years old who received the Ad26.COV2.S COVID-19 vaccine or a placebo. The CDR3 runs from the conserved cysteine through the conserved F or W. A D gene is named only where the DNA matches it firmly. Not every row has a clone size; where given, it reads once, few, many or a size class.

D	V	size	J	DNA	CDR3
NA	TRBV19	NA	TRBJ2-7	TGTGCCAGTAGCGCTCAGTCCTCCGCCTACGAGCAGTACTTC	CASSAQSSAYEQYF
TRBD1	TRBV5-1	NA	TRBJ1-2	TGCGCCAGCAGCTTAACGCAGGGGGCCCCCTATGGCTACACCTTC	CASSLTQGAPYGYTF
TRBD1	TRBV6-2/TRBV6-3	few	TRBJ1-2	TGTGCCAGCAGTTACTCCGGGACAGGGACCTATGGCTACACCTTC	CASSYSGTGTYGYTF
TRBD2	TRBV18	NA	TRBJ2-5	TGTGCCAGCTCACCAATCGCGACTAGCTCCGGGACCCAGTACTTC	CASSPIATSSGTQYF
NA	TRBV5-6	NA	TRBJ1-2	TGTGCCAGCAGCTCAGGGGACTATGGCTACACCTTC	CASSSGDYGYTF
TRBD1	TRBV25-1	NA	TRBJ2-7	TGTGCCAGCAGTGAGTCCGGGACAGTCTCCTACGAGCAGTACTTC	CASSESGTVSYEQYF
NA	TRBV7-9	NA	TRBJ2-5	TGTGCCAGCAGCTTACTCTCGGGGACGGTTGGCCAAGAGACCCAGTACTTC	CASSLLSGTVGQETQYF
NA	TRBV12-5	NA	TRBJ1-5	TGTGCTAGTACAGGGTTGAGTCAGCCCCAGCATTTT	CASTGLSQPQHF
NA	TRBV19	NA	TRBJ2-5	TGTGCCAGTAGTATAGCAACAGCGAGGGAGACCCAGTACTTC	CASSIATARETQYF
NA	TRBV25-1	few	TRBJ2-1	TGTGCCAGCAGTGAAATACGGGCCGGGCAGTTCTTC	CASSEIRAGQFF
TRBD1	TRBV5-4	NA	TRBJ2-1	TGTGCCAGCAGCTTCTTTCCAGGGGGCAGTGGGAGCTCCTACAATGAGCAGTTCTTC	CASSFFPGGSGSSYNEQFF
TRBD2	TRBV24-1	NA	TRBJ2-5	TGTGCCACCAGTGCCGCACTAGCGGGAGGGCCGCGGGAGACCCAGTACTTC	CATSAALAGGPRETQYF
NA	TRBV6-6	NA	TRBJ1-6	TGTGCCAGCAGTTACGGGACATCCAGCAATTCACCCCTCCACTTT	CASSYGTSSNSPLHF
TRBD2	TRBV6-2/TRBV6-3	NA	TRBJ2-1	TGTGCCAGCAGTTACGGCGGGACTAGTAGAGATGAGCAGTTCTTC	CASSYGGTSRDEQFF
NA	TRBV7-2	NA	TRBJ1-6	TGTGCCAGCAGCTCGGAGGGGAATCCACCCCTCCACTTT	CASSSEGNPPLHF
NA	TRBV2	NA	TRBJ1-2	TGTGCCAGCAGTGACGGGACGGTCCGCGGTCGAGGGTATGGCTACACCTTC	CASSDGTVRGRGYGYTF
TRBD1	TRBV3-1/TRBV3-2	NA	TRBJ1-3	TGTGCCAGCAGCCAACCGACAGGGACTGGAAACACCATATATTTT	CASSQPTGTGNTIYF
NA	TRBV27	NA	TRBJ1-2	TGTGCCAGCAGTTTTTTAGGGGCAGGCTATGGCTACACCTTC	CASSFLGAGYGYTF
TRBD1	TRBV5-8	NA	TRBJ2-1	TGTGCCAGCAGCCTAAACAGGGGGCTTTGGCAGTTCTTC	CASSLNRGLWQFF
NA	TRBV6-6	NA	TRBJ1-3	TGTGCCAGCAGCCCGGACGGGGACACCATATATTTT	CASSPDGDTIYF
NA	TRBV6-5	NA	TRBJ1-1	TGTGCCAGCGTGTCGGTCTCAAACACTGAAGCTTTCTTT	CASVSVSNTEAFF
TRBD1	TRBV4-1	NA	TRBJ2-1	TGCGCCAGCAGCCAAGGGGACAGGGTTTACAATGAGCAGTTCTTC	CASSQGDRVYNEQFF
TRBD2	TRBV3-1/TRBV3-2	NA	TRBJ2-2	TGTGCCAGCAGGAATAGCGGGGTTAACACCGGGGAGCTGTTTTTT	CASRNSGVNTGELFF
NA	TRBV6-5	NA	TRBJ1-2	TGTGCCGCCGCCGAGATGTACTATGGCTACACCTTC	CAAAEMYYGYTF
TRBD2	TRBV10-3	NA	TRBJ2-4	TGTGCCATCAGTGAGGTAGCGGGAGGACTAGCCAAAAACATTCAGTACTTC	CAISEVAGGLAKNIQYF
TRBD2	TRBV5-4	NA	TRBJ2-1	TGTGCCAGCAGCTTGGGGGTTGCGGGAGGGTATAATGAGCAGTTCTTC	CASSLGVAGGYNEQFF
NA	TRBV7-2	NA	TRBJ2-5	TGTGCCAGCAGCCTACAGGGAAGGGGAGAGACCCAGTACTTC	CASSLQGRGETQYF
TRBD1	TRBV5-1	NA	TRBJ1-1	TGCGCCAGCAGCGTATCAACAGGGGACCCAGAAGCTTTCTTT	CASSVSTGDPEAFF
NA	TRBV7-9	NA	TRBJ1-1	TGTGCCAGCCTGACAGGAATGAACACTGAAGCTTTCTTT	CASLTGMNTEAFF
NA	TRBV7-6	NA	TRBJ2-3	TGTGCCAGCAGCTTATATAGTCGTCCCACAGATACGCAGTATTTT	CASSLYSRPTDTQYF
NA	TRBV4-1	NA	TRBJ1-5	TGCGCCAGCAGCCAAGATATAACGGGCAATCAGCCCCAGCATTTT	CASSQDITGNQPQHF
NA	TRBV18	once	TRBJ1-5	TGTGCCAGCTCGGACAGCCTCAATCAGCCCCAGCATTTT	CASSDSLNQPQHF
TRBD2	TRBV20-1	NA	TRBJ2-5	TGCAGTGCTAGTATGGCTAGCGGGAGCCAAGAGACCCAGTACTTC	CSASMASGSQETQYF
NA	TRBV6-2/TRBV6-3	NA	TRBJ2-2	TGTGCCAGCAGTTACGTAGGGGGACGCTACACCGGGGAGCTGTTTTTT	CASSYVGGRYTGELFF
TRBD1	TRBV18	NA	TRBJ2-3	TGTGCCAGCTCACGGGACAGGGCACTAGATACGCAGTATTTT	CASSRDRALDTQYF
TRBD1	TRBV29-1	NA	TRBJ2-7	TGCAGCGTTGCTCGACAGGGGGCCTACGAGCAGTACTTC	CSVARQGAYEQYF
NA	TRBV7-9	NA	TRBJ1-5	TGTGCCAGCAGCTTAGAAGGGGGAAGTCAGCCCCAGCATTTT	CASSLEGGSQPQHF
NA	TRBV4-1	NA	TRBJ2-4	TGCGCCAGCAGCCATCAAAATTCCGGGGGCATTCAGTACTTC	CASSHQNSGGIQYF
NA	TRBV4-3	NA	TRBJ2-3	TGCGCCAGCAGCCAAGATCGGTCCTCTTTACCCCTCCCAGATACGCAGTATTTT	CASSQDRSSLPLPDTQYF
NA	TRBV6-4	NA	TRBJ2-3	TGTGCCAGCAGTGACGGCGGGGCTAGCACAGATACGCAGTATTTT	CASSDGGASTDTQYF
NA	TRBV6-2/TRBV6-3	NA	TRBJ2-2	TGTGCCAGCAGTTTATACACCGGGGAGCTGTTTTTT	CASSLYTGELFF
NA	TRBV19	NA	TRBJ2-2	TGTGCCAGTACCCCTTCCGGGAAAGGGTTGGGCGGGGAGCTGTTTTTT	CASTPSGKGLGGELFF
NA	TRBV6-5	once	TRBJ1-2	TGTGCCAGCAGTTACTCGAAGGGTCTGGGGGCAAGGGGCTACACCTTC	CASSYSKGLGARGYTF
NA	TRBV19	NA	TRBJ2-4	TGTGCCAGTAGTATAGATCATAGGTCGGCAGTTCTAGCCAAAAACATTCAGTACTTC	CASSIDHRSAVLAKNIQYF
NA	TRBV3-1/TRBV3-2	NA	TRBJ1-2	TGTGCCAGCAGCCAAGACGAGCAGGCCAGCACCTTC	CASSQDEQASTF
TRBD1	TRBV4-3	few	TRBJ1-6	TGCGCCAGCAGCGTATCTCCCGGGACAGGGTATTCACCCCTCCACTTT	CASSVSPGTGYSPLHF
NA	TRBV6-5	NA	TRBJ2-2	TGTGCCAGCAGTTCAGGTGTCACCGGGGAGCTGTTTTTT	CASSSGVTGELFF
NA	TRBV13	NA	TRBJ2-7	TGTGCCAGCAGCGTACAACTTAGCTCCTACGAGCAGTACTTC	CASSVQLSSYEQYF
TRBD1	TRBV5-6	NA	TRBJ2-2	TGTGCCAGCAGGGACGGGACAGGGGGCTATTATGGCGGGGAGCTGTTTTTT	CASRDGTGGYYGGELFF
NA	TRBV24-1	NA	TRBJ2-2	TGTGCCACCAGTGAGGGGTCAACGGACACCGGGGAGCTGTTTTTT	CATSEGSTDTGELFF
TRBD1	TRBV13	NA	TRBJ1-4	TGTGCCAGCAGCCTCAAACAGGGGCAGTTTAATGAAAAACTGTTTTTT	CASSLKQGQFNEKLFF
TRBD1	TRBV3-1/TRBV3-2	NA	TRBJ1-6	TGTGCCAGCAGCCAAGACACGACAGGGGGGGATTCACCCCTCCACTTT	CASSQDTTGGDSPLHF
NA	TRBV3-1/TRBV3-2	NA	TRBJ1-1	TGTGCCAGCAGCCAAGGTAGGGCGGATAACACTGAAGCTTTCTTT	CASSQGRADNTEAFF
TRBD1	TRBV24-1	NA	TRBJ2-5	TGTGCCACCAGTGACTCGGGACAGGGAGGCTTTAGGGAGACCCAGTACTTC	CATSDSGQGGFRETQYF
TRBD1	TRBV5-1	NA	TRBJ2-5	TGCGCCAGCAGCATTGACAGGGTAGAGACCCAGTACTTC	CASSIDRVETQYF
NA	TRBV12-3/TRBV12-4	NA	TRBJ2-7	TGTGCCAGCAGTCCAGGGGTGCGCGAGCAGTACTTC	CASSPGVREQYF
NA	TRBV7-3	many	TRBJ1-2	TGTGCCAGCAGCTTAGGCCCGGGGTCCGGCTACACCTTC	CASSLGPGSGYTF
NA	TRBV27	NA	TRBJ1-5	TGTGCCAGCAGCCTACAGGGAACTAGCAATCATCCCCAGCATTTT	CASSLQGTSNHPQHF
NA	TRBV19	NA	TRBJ1-2	TGTGCCAGTAGTATCCACAGGGAAGGCTACACCTTC	CASSIHREGYTF